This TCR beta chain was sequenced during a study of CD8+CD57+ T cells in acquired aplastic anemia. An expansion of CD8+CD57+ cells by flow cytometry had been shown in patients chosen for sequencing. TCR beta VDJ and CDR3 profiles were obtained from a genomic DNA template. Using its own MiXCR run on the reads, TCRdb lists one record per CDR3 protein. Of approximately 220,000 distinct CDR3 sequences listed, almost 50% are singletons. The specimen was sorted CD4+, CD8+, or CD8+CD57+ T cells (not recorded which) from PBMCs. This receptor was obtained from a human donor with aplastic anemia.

CDR3 in DNA: TGTGCCAGCAGCCCCCGACAGGGGGCTTACAATGAGCAGTTCTTC. Translating it yields CASSPRQGAYNEQFF. The rearrangement uses TRBV9 and TRBJ2-1, with 10 bases identical to TRBD1. Looked up from germline, CDR1 is SGDLS and CDR2 is YYNGEE. CDR3 length: 15 amino acids. Losses at the gene ends were 4 bases for V and 4 bases for J; bases not matched to a gene: 5.